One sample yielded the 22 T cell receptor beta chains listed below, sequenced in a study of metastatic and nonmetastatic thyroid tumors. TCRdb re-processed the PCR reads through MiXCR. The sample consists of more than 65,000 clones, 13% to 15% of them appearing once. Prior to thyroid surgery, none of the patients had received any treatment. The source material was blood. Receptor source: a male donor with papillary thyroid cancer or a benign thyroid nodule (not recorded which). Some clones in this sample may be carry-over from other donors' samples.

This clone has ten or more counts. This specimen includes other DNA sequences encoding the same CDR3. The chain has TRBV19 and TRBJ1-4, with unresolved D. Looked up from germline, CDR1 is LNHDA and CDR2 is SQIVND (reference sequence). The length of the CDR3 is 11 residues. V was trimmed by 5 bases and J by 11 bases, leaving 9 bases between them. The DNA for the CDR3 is TGTGCCAGTAGTGAAGCGGGGAAACTGTTTTTT. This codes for CASSEAGKLFF.

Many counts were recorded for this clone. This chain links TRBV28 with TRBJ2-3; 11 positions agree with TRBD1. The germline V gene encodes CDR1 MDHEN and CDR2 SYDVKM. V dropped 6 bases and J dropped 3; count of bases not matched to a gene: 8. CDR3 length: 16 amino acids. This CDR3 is CASSTQGQGVTDTQYF. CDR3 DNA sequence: TGTGCCAGCAGCACCCAGGGACAGGGGGTAACAGATACGCAGTATTTT.

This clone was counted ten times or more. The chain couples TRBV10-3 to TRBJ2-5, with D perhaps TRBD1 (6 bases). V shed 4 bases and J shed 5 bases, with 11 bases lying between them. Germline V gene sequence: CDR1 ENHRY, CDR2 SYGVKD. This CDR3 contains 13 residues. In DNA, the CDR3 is TGTGCCATCAGTGGGGGGCAGGGGGAGACCCAGTACTTC. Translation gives CAISGGQGETQYF.

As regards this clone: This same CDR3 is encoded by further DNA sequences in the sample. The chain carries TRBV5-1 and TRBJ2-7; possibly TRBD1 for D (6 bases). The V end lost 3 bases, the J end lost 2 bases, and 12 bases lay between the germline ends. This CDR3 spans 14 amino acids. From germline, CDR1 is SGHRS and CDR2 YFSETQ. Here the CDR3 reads CASSYRDTTYEQYF. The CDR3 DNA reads TGCGCCAGCAGCTACCGGGACACTACCTACGAGCAGTACTTC.

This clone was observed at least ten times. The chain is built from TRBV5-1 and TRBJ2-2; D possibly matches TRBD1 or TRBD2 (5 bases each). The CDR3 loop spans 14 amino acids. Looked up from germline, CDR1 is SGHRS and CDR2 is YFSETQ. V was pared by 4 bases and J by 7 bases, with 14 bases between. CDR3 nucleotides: TGCGCCAGCAGCATGGGGGACCCTGGCGGGGAGCTGTTTTTT. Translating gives CASSMGDPGGELFF.

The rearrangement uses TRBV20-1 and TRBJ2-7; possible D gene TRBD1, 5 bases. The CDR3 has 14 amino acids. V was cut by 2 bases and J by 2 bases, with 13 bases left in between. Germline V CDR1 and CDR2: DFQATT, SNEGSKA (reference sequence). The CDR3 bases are TGCAGTGCTAGACAGGGCCACGAGGCCTACGAGCAGTACGTC. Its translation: CSARQGHEAYEQYV.

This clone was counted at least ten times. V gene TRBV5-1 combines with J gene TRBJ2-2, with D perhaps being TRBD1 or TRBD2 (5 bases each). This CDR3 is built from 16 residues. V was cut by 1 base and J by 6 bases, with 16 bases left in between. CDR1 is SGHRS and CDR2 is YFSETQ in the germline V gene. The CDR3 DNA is TGCGCCAGCAGCTTGAGAAGCGCCCGAGGGGCCGGGGAGCTGTTTTTT. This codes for CASSLRSARGAGELFF.

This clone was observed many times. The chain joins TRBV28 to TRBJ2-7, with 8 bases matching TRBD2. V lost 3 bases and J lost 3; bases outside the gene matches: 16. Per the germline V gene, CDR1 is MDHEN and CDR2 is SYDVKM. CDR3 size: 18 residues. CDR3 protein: CASSLGGIGSGIFYEQYF. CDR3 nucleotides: TGTGCCAGCAGTTTGGGGGGGATTGGTAGCGGGATTTTCTACGAGCAGTACTTC.

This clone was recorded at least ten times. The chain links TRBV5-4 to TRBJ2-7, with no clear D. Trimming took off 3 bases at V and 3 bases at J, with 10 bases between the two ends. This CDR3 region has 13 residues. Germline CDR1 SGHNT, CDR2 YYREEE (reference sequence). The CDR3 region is CASSWAWDYEQYF. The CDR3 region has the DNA TGTGCCAGCAGCTGGGCCTGGGACTACGAGCAGTACTTC.

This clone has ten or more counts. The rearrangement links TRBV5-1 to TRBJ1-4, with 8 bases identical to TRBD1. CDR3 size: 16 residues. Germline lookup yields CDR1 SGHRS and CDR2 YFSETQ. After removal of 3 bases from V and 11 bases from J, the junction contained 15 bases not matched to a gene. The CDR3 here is CASSSMGGTGGVKLFF. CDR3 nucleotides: TGCGCCAGCAGCTCAATGGGGGGGACAGGAGGCGTGAAACTGTTTTTT.

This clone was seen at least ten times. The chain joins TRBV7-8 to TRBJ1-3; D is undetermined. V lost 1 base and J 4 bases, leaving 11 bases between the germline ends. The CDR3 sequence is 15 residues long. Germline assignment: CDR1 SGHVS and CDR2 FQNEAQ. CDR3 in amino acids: CASSLEEHSGNTIYF. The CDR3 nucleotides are TGTGCCAGCAGCTTAGAGGAGCACTCAGGAAACACCATATATTTT.

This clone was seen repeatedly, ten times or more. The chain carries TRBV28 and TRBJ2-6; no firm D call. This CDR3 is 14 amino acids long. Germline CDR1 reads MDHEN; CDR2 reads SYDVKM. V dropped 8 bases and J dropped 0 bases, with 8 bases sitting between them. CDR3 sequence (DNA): TGTGCCAGCCCTAGATCCTCTGGGGCCAACGTCCTGACTTTC. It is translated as CASPRSSGANVLTF.

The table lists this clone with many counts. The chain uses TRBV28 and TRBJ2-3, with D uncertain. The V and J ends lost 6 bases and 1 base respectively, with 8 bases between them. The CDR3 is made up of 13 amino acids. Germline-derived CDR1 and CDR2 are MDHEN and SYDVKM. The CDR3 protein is CASSPQGTDTQYF. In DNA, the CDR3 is TGTGCCAGCAGCCCTCAAGGCACAGATACGCAGTATTTT. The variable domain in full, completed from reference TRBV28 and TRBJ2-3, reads DVKVTQSSRYLVKRTGEKVFLECVQDMDHENMFWYRQDPGLGLRLIYFSYDVKMKEKGDIPEGYSVSREKKERFSLILESASTNQTSMYLCASSPQGTDTQYFGPGTRLTVL.

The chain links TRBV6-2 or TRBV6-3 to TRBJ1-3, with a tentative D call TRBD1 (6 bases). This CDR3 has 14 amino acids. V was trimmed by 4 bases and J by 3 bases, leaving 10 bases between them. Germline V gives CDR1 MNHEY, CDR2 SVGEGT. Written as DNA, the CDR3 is TGTGCCAGCAGTTCCTTGGACAGTGGAAACACCATATATTTT. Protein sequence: CASSSLDSGNTIYF.

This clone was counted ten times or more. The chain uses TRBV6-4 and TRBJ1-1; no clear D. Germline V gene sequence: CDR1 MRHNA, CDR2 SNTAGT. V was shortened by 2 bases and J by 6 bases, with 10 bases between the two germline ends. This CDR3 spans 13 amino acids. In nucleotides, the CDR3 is TGTGCCAGCAGTGACAGGGATATTTCTGAAGCTTTCTTT. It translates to CASSDRDISEAFF.

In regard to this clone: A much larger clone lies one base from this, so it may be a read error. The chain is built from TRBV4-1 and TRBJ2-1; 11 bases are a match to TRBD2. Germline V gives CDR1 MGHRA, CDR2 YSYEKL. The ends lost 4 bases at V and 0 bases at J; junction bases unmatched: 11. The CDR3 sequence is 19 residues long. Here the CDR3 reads CASSLGSLAGGSSYNEQFF. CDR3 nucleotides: TGCGCCAGCAGCCTAGGGAGTCTAGCGGGAGGAAGCTCCTACAATGAGCAGTTCTTC.

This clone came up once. In DNA form, the CDR3 reads TGTGCCAGCAGATTGGAGACCCAGTACTTC. Protein sequence: CASRLETQYF. V is TRBV6-1 and J is TRBJ2-5; D gene unclear. Germline V lookup: CDR1 MNHNS, CDR2 SASEGT. V lost 6 bases and J 5 bases, leaving 4 bases between the germline ends. CDR3 length: 10 residues.

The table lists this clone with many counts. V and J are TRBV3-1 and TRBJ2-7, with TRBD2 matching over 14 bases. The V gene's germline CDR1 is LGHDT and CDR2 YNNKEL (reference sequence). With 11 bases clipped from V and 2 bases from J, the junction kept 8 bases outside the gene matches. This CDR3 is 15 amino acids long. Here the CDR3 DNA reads TGTGCCGCCGGCCCGGGACTAGCGGGAGCCTACGAGCAGTACTTC. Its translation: CAAGPGLAGAYEQYF.

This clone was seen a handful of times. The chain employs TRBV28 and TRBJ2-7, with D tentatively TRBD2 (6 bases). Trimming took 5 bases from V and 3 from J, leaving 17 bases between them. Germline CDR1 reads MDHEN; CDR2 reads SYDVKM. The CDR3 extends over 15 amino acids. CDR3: CASSQTSGGSYEQYF. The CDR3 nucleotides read TGTGCCAGCAGTCAGACTAGTGGAGGTAGCTACGAGCAGTACTTC.

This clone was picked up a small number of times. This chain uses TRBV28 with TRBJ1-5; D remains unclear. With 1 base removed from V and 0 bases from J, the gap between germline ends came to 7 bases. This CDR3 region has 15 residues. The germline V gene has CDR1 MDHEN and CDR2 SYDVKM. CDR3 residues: CASSLYLHSNQPQHF. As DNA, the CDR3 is TGTGCCAGCAGTTTATATCTTCATAGCAATCAGCCCCAGCATTTT. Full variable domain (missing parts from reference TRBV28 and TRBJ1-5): DVKVTQSSRYLVKRTGEKVFLECVQDMDHENMFWYRQDPGLGLRLIYFSYDVKMKEKGDIPEGYSVSREKKERFSLILESASTNQTSMYLCASSLYLHSNQPQHFGDGTRLSIL.

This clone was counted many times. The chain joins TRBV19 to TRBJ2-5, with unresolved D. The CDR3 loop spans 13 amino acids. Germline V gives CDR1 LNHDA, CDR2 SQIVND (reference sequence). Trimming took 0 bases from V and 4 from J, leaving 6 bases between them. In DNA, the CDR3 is TGTGCCAGTAGTATAGACAGAGGAGAGACCCAGTACTTC. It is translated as CASSIDRGETQYF.

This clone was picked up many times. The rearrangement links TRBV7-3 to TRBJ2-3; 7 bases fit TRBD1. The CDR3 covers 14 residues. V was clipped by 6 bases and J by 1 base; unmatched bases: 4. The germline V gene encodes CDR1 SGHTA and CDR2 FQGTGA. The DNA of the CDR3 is TGTGCCAGCAGAACAGGGGTCGGCACAGATACGCAGTATTTT. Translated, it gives CASRTGVGTDTQYF.